The 28 T cell receptor beta chains below come from one sample, sequenced in a study of regulatory T cells in long-lasting Graves disease. CDR3 regions were amplified by Arm-PCR using iRepertoire HTBI primers to build TCR beta libraries. TCRdb redid the calling of the multiplex PCR reads with MiXCR, one entry per CDR3 protein. The table lists hundreds of thousands of distinct CDR3 sequences, around 21% of them singletons. Time point of the sample: persistent/refractory GD, antithyroid drugs over 5 years with positive TRAb. Extracted PBMC RNA gave rise to the TCR library. The source material was peripheral blood mononuclear cells (PBMCs), sampled when the disease was refractory, from a patient treated with antithyroid drugs. The receptor set was obtained from a female donor with Graves disease.

The sample holds many counts of this clonotype. The chain employs TRBV6-1 and TRBJ2-7, with 11 bases fitting TRBD2. The length of the CDR3 is 15 residues. CDR1 and CDR2 (germline): MNHNS, SASEGT. Trimming took 1 base from V and 2 from J; bases not matched to a gene: 1. CDR3 DNA sequence: TGTGCCAGCAGTGAAGAGACTAGCGGGGCCTACGAGCAGTACTTC. This codes for CASSEETSGAYEQYF.

The chain recombines TRBV27 with TRBJ1-1, with unresolved D. Trimming took 1 base from V and 5 from J, leaving 5 bases between them. The CDR3 has 12 residues. Germline CDR1 MNHEY, CDR2 SMNVEV (reference sequence). This CDR3 reads CASSLWETEAFF. The CDR3 bases are TGTGCCAGCAGTTTATGGGAAACTGAAGCTTTCTTT.

The sample holds many counts of this clonotype. The V and J genes are TRBV28 and TRBJ1-1; TRBD1 aligns across 8 bases. The CDR3 covers 14 residues. The V gene end was trimmed by 6 bases and the J gene end by 3 bases; junction bases not matched to a gene: 6. The germline CDR1 and CDR2 sequences are MDHEN and SYDVKM. This chain's CDR3 is CASSLRGLDTEAFF. As DNA, the CDR3 is TGTGCCAGCAGCCTCAGGGGGCTGGACACTGAAGCTTTCTTT.

This clonotype was seen many times. This rearrangement joins TRBV28 to TRBJ1-5; D uncertain. Deletions cut 10 bases from V and 2 bases from J, with 12 bases between. Germline loops: CDR1 MDHEN, CDR2 SYDVKM. This CDR3 region has 13 residues. The chain's CDR3 is CATLPRGNQPQHF. The CDR3 DNA is TGTGCCACTCTCCCTCGCGGCAATCAGCCCCAGCATTTT.

The chain joins TRBV5-1 to TRBJ1-1, with TRBD1 identical over 8 bases. Germline V gene data show CDR1 as SGHRS and CDR2 as YFSETQ. The trim removed 0 bases at V and 7 bases at J, leaving 5 bases unmatched. The CDR3 contains 14 residues. The CDR3 bases are TGCGCCAGCAGCTTGGTACAGGGGGACCGTGAAGCTTTCTTT. Its protein is CASSLVQGDREAFF.

This clonotype was picked up many times. The gene calls are TRBV20-1 and TRBJ2-4; tentative D call: TRBD2 (6 bases). The length of the CDR3 is 13 residues. V was trimmed by 6 bases and J by 6 bases, leaving 15 bases between them. Germline V gene data show CDR1 as DFQATT and CDR2 as SNEGSKA (reference sequence). CDR3 amino acids: CSACLGGRNIQYF. The CDR3 region has the DNA TGCAGTGCCTGCCTTGGAGGGCGAAACATTCAGTACTTC.

This clonotype was seen a few times. This chain connects TRBV12-5 to TRBJ2-5, with D perhaps matching TRBD1 (6 bases). The CDR3 consists of 16 residues. V lost 1 base and J lost 2, with 14 bases in between. Germline lookup yields CDR1 LGHNT and CDR2 FRNRAP. CDR3 nucleotide sequence: TGTGCTAGTGGTTTGGACGAGACAGGATCTCAAGAGACCCAGTACTTC. Its translation is CASGLDETGSQETQYF.

This clonotype has at least ten counts. The CDR3 region is CASSSWGLNTEAFF. Written as DNA, the CDR3 is TGTGCCAGCAGCTCCTGGGGTCTGAACACTGAAGCTTTCTTT. The rearrangement uses TRBV11-1 and TRBJ1-1; D gene uncertain. Trimming cost V 4 bases and J 0 bases, with 9 bases left between them. Germline CDR1 SGHAT, CDR2 FQDESV (reference sequence). The CDR3 runs 14 residues.

V and J are TRBV7-2 and TRBJ1-6; D ambiguous. The CDR3 totals 12 residues. Per the germline V gene, CDR1 is SGHTA and CDR2 is FQGNSA. The V end was cut by 5 bases, the J end by 11 bases, with 10 bases between. The DNA for the CDR3 is TGTGCCAGCAGCGTGGGGTGGCCACCCCTCCACTTT. Translation gives CASSVGWPPLHF.

This clonotype showed up just once. CDR3 residues: CASSPKKGDTQYF. The CDR3 region has the DNA TGTGCCAGCAGTCCTAAAAAGGGGGATACGCAGTATTTT. The chain has TRBV6-1 and TRBJ2-3; D possibly corresponds to TRBD1 (5 bases). Germline V gene sequence: CDR1 MNHNS, CDR2 SASEGT. CDR3 length equals 13 residues. V lost 5 bases to trimming and J lost 6 bases, with 12 bases between them.

Here the CDR3 reads CAWSPKGEAFF. In DNA form, the CDR3 reads TGTGCCTGGTCCCCCAAGGGGGAAGCTTTCTTT. The rearrangement uses TRBV30 and TRBJ1-1, with D possibly TRBD1 on 5 matching bases. CDR1 is GTSNPN, CDR2 SVGIG, per germline (reference sequence). The CDR3 loop spans 11 amino acids. The V and J ends lost 5 bases and 8 bases respectively, with 12 bases between them.

This clonotype came up a few times. J is TRBJ2-1 and V is TRBV28; no clear D. Trimming removed 6 bases at V and 0 bases at J, with 18 bases between. The CDR3 length is 17 residues. Germline loops: CDR1 MDHEN, CDR2 SYDVKM. The CDR3 spells CASSPAAAWSSYNEQFF. The CDR3, as DNA: TGTGCCAGCAGCCCGGCTGCGGCGTGGAGCTCCTACAATGAGCAGTTCTTC.

This clonotype was seen a few times. This sequence joins TRBV6-1 and TRBJ2-3; D call uncertain. Trimming removed 7 bases at V and 2 bases at J, with 19 bases between. The germline gives CDR1 MNHNS, CDR2 SASEGT. This CDR3 has 16 residues. CDR3 protein: CASNPLWGSFTDTQYF. The CDR3 DNA reads as TGTGCCAGCAACCCCCTCTGGGGATCTTTCACAGATACGCAGTATTTT.

This clonotype has a count of ten or more. V is TRBV11-2 and J is TRBJ1-5; D not certain. V lost 0 bases and J 0 bases, leaving 12 bases between the germline ends. Germline-derived CDR1 and CDR2 are SGHAT and FQNNGV. The CDR3 has 17 residues. CDR3 in DNA: TGTGCCAGCAGCTTAGATCGCGCCTGGGATAGCAATCAGCCCCAGCATTTT. This gives the protein CASSLDRAWDSNQPQHF.

This clonotype was found many times. The chain couples TRBV12-3 or TRBV12-4 to TRBJ1-1; D not resolved. Trimming shortened V by 2 bases and J by 1 base, and 11 bases separated the two germline ends. This CDR3 is built from 15 residues. The CDR3 is CASSLRVHGNTEAFF. CDR3 sequence (DNA): TGTGCCAGCAGTTTACGGGTCCATGGGAACACTGAAGCTTTCTTT.

This sequence joins TRBV6-2 or TRBV6-3 and TRBJ1-1; unclear D gene. V was cut by 7 bases and J by 0 bases, with 18 bases left in between. CDR1 and CDR2 from the germline V gene are MNHEY and SVGEGT. This CDR3 has 16 residues. CDR3 sequence (DNA): TGTGCCAGCACTCCCCACCCCGGACGCCTGAACACTGAAGCTTTCTTT. Protein product: CASTPHPGRLNTEAFF.

This clonotype has at least ten counts. This chain links TRBV20-1 with TRBJ2-5; tentative D call: TRBD2 (6 bases). Per the germline V gene, CDR1 is DFQATT and CDR2 is SNEGSKA (reference sequence). The CDR3 consists of 11 residues. CDR3 sequence: CMIAELETQYF. DNA of the CDR3: TGCATGATAGCGGAGCTGGAGACCCAGTACTTC.

The chain carries TRBV5-1 and TRBJ1-4, with 7 bases lining up with TRBD1. The V segment lost 4 bases and the J segment 0 bases; nucleotides outside the gene matches: 6. This CDR3 contains 16 residues. Germline assignment: CDR1 SGHRS and CDR2 YFSETQ. CDR3 in amino acids: CASSAIGTATNEKLFF. CDR3 nucleotide sequence: TGCGCCAGCAGCGCCATAGGGACAGCAACTAATGAAAAACTGTTTTTT.

This clonotype was detected only a few times. The chain carries TRBV7-2 and TRBJ2-6, with 8 bases lining up with TRBD2. After removal of 3 bases from V and 0 bases from J, the junction contained 7 bases not matched to a gene. The CDR3 consists of 18 residues. Germline CDR1 and CDR2: SGHTA and FQGNSA. The CDR3 sequence is CASSFLAGLSSGANVLTF. CDR3 bases: TGTGCCAGCAGCTTTTTAGCGGGATTGAGCTCTGGGGCCAACGTCCTGACTTTC.

There are a few counts of this clonotype. This sequence joins TRBV5-1 and TRBJ2-4; TRBD2 might be the D (5 bases). The CDR3 runs to 13 residues. V lost 0 bases and J 8 bases, leaving 9 bases between the germline ends. Looked up from germline, CDR1 is SGHRS and CDR2 is YFSETQ. The CDR3 protein is CASSLGGSDIQYF. The DNA for the CDR3 is TGCGCCAGCAGCTTGGGCGGGTCGGACATTCAGTACTTC.

This clonotype has more than one count but fewer than ten. The rearrangement joins TRBV20-1 to TRBJ2-5; 13 nucleotides align to TRBD2. Trimming took 6 bases from V and 2 from J; bases not matched to a gene: 3. This CDR3 is built from 14 residues. CDR1 and CDR2 from the germline V gene are DFQATT and SNEGSKA (reference sequence). This CDR3 is CSATGLAGQETQYF. CDR3 nucleotides: TGCAGTGCAACGGGACTAGCGGGACAAGAGACCCAGTACTTC.

This clonotype was counted a few times. The rearrangement joins TRBV10-3 to TRBJ2-5; D gene uncertain. The germline V gene encodes CDR1 ENHRY and CDR2 SYGVKD. The length of the CDR3 is 11 residues. Trimming removed 6 bases from V and 0 bases from J, with 2 bases in between. The CDR3 loop reads CAISNQETQYF. DNA of the CDR3: TGTGCCATCAGCAACCAAGAGACCCAGTACTTC.

J is TRBJ1-5 and V is TRBV6-1; no clear D gene. Germline V gene lookup returns CDR1 MNHNS and CDR2 SASEGT. CDR3 length: 15 residues. V gave up 2 bases and J gave up 1 base, with 9 bases separating them. CDR3 sequence reads: CASSEYGWSNQPQHF. Written as DNA, the CDR3 is TGTGCCAGCAGTGAATATGGATGGAGCAATCAGCCCCAGCATTTT.

The V call is TRBV5-6, the J call TRBJ1-6; no reliable D call. There are 17 residues in the CDR3. V lost 4 bases to trimming and J lost 9 bases, with 23 bases between them. The germline V gene encodes CDR1 SGHDT and CDR2 YYEEEE. Here the CDR3 DNA reads TGTGCCAGCAGCCCGGGTGGACCGGGCCTCAGGAGTTCACCCCTCCACTTT. Translation gives CASSPGGPGLRSSPLHF.

This clonotype has a count of ten or more. This sequence joins TRBV11-2 and TRBJ2-7, with TRBD1 matching over 9 bases. The CDR3 sequence is 16 residues long. With V trimmed by 5 bases and J by 2 bases, 10 bases remained unmatched. Germline-derived CDR1 and CDR2 are SGHAT and FQNNGV. The DNA for the CDR3 is TGTGCCAGCAGCGCCGGGACAGGGAGCGGGGCCTACGAGCAGTACTTC. This sequence encodes CASSAGTGSGAYEQYF.

This clonotype was recorded many times. The chain recombines TRBV27 with TRBJ2-7; 13 bases line up with TRBD2. This CDR3 is 16 amino acids long. CDR1 is MNHEY, CDR2 SMNVEV, per germline (reference sequence). Trimming took 1 base from V and 5 from J; bases not matched to a gene: 5. CDR3 protein: CASSLLRTSGSDEQYF. DNA for the CDR3: TGTGCCAGCAGTTTATTAAGGACTAGCGGGAGTGACGAGCAGTACTTC.

This clonotype was recorded a few times. J is TRBJ2-2 and V is TRBV3-1; D is uncertain. V lost 6 bases and J lost 8, with 10 bases in between. The germline V gene encodes CDR1 LGHDT and CDR2 YNNKEL (reference sequence). This CDR3 is 12 amino acids long. CDR3 in amino acids: CASSQITGELFF. CDR3 DNA: TGTGCCAGCAGTCAGATTACGGGGGAGCTGTTTTTT.

This clonotype was seen a few times. Possible read error: a much larger clone is one base away. The genes are TRBV7-2 and TRBJ1-1; D not certain. The V and J ends lost 5 bases and 6 bases respectively, with 16 bases between them. CDR1 and CDR2 (germline): SGHTA, FQGNSA. The CDR3 runs to 14 residues. The CDR3 region is CASSLSPRSAEAFF. CDR3 coding DNA: TGTGCCAGCAGCCTCTCCCCCCGGAGCGCTGAAGCTTTCTTT.